This note documents a single T cell receptor beta chain sequence. Its antigen is not known. The entry originates in a study of CD8+CD57+ T cells in acquired aplastic anemia. Study information: Mean yield of DNA from sorted CD4+ and CD8+ cells was 2.5 to 4 ug. There were 9.5 million to 13 million reads, on average, for CD4+ cells from healthy donors.

General study points: Patients and controls turned out to have 25 to 30 CD8+ CDR3 sequences in common. In CD8+ cells, Simpson's diversity showed no significant difference between patients and controls.

The CDR3 is made up of 14 amino acids. Trimming took 6 bases from V and 2 from J, leaving 14 bases between them. From germline, CDR1 is LNHDA and CDR2 SQIVND (reference sequence). Genomic DNA acted as the template from which TCR beta VDJ combination and CDR3 sequence profiling were carried out. One entry per CDR3 protein, called by TCRdb with MiXCR from the reads. The repertoire holds 350,000 to 450,000 distinct CDR3 sequences, 65% to 80% seen once, with 3.5% to 4.5% in the top ten. This chain uses TRBV19 with TRBJ2-7; D gene uncertain. The sample taken for sequencing was sorted CD4+, CD8+, or CD8+CD57+ T cells (not recorded which) from PBMCs. The sequence was obtained from a human donor in good health, serving as a control. CDR3: CASSPSSSTYEQYF. In DNA, the CDR3 is TGTGCCAGTAGCCCTTCATCCTCTACCTACGAGCAGTACTTC.